This T cell receptor (beta chain) was sequenced for a study of human T cells and chemical hapten exposure. The time point was: patch test 2, 6 weeks after DPC sensitization. Treatment here: therapeutic diphenylcyclopropenone sensitization with weekly scalp DPC. MiXCR was run by TCRdb on the RACE reads, yielding one entry per CDR3 protein. Of approximately 96,000 distinct CDR3 sequences listed, 9.3% were seen once; the top ten hold approximately 2%. This clonotype was seen many times. The germline gives CDR1 MNHEY, CDR2 SVGAGI. This CDR3 has 15 amino acids. Trimming cost V 3 bases and J 4 bases; bases outside gene matches: 7.

The chain employs TRBV6-5 and TRBJ2-7; TRBD1 matches 9 bases. The receptor's source is a woman in her thirties or forties with alopecia areata. Some clones in this sample may be carry-over from other donors' samples. Here the sequenced sample was whole blood, taken in connection with sensitization to the hapten diphenylcyclopropenone (DPC). The CDR3 reads CASSYSGTGSYEQYF. The CDR3 DNA reads TGTGCCAGCAGTTATTCCGGGACAGGGAGTTACGAGCAGTACTTC.